The 9 T cell receptor beta chains listed next were all sequenced from one sample in a study of cytomegalovirus exposure and HLA in healthy donors (dated by TCRdb to about 2017). Libraries were constructed by the immunoSEQ multiplex PCR assay. For the multiplex PCR, a mixture combining 60 forward primers for TCR Vbeta segments and 13 reverse primers for TCR Jbeta segments was used. TCRdb carries this immuneACCESS record with in-frame sequences only. Its versions omit some clonotypes, under half of them owing to an unresolved V gene in the studies checked, with the rest unexplained. The table for this sample lists 100,000 to 150,000 clones; 60% to 80% of them were counted only once. 3.5% to 4.5% of the sample is taken by the ten largest. The sample comprised PBMCs. These receptors all come from a man younger than 40 in good health and CMV-seronegative.

The CDR3 DNA reads as TGTGCCAGCAGCCCCCGGGGACACATTACCTACGAGCAGTACTTC. Translation: CASSPRGHITYEQYF. The chain is built from TRBV7-6 and TRBJ2-7; a weak D match, TRBD1 (6 bases). The CDR3 sequence is 15 residues long. Germline V gene sequence: CDR1 SGHVS, CDR2 FNYEAQ. V lost 5 bases and J lost 2, with 16 bases in between.

This clone was seen a handful of times. The chain employs TRBV9 and TRBJ2-1; TRBD1 agrees at 9 bases. There are 15 residues in the CDR3. Germline V gene lookup returns CDR1 SGDLS and CDR2 YYNGEE. V dropped 1 base and J dropped 5; count of bases not matched to a gene: 4. The chain's CDR3 is CASSVLGQGHNEQFF. CDR3 in DNA: TGTGCCAGCAGCGTACTGGGACAGGGTCACAATGAGCAGTTCTTC.

The gene calls are TRBV7-6 and TRBJ2-7; D is unclear. V lost 2 bases to trimming and J lost 3 bases, with 11 bases between them. Germline V gene data show CDR1 as SGHVS and CDR2 as FNYEAQ. This CDR3 is 14 amino acids long. CDR3 coding DNA: TGTGCCAGCAGCTTACGCGACAAACACTACGAGCAGTACTTC. It translates to CASSLRDKHYEQYF.

The CDR3 here is CASSFGGVSHEQYF. The CDR3 DNA sequence: TGTGCCAGCAGTTTCGGCGGGGTTAGCCACGAGCAGTACTTC. This chain uses TRBV5-5 with TRBJ2-7, with D perhaps matching TRBD2 (6 bases). The CDR3 contains 14 residues. Looked up from germline, CDR1 is SGHKS and CDR2 is YYEKEE (reference sequence). V lost 5 bases and J 5 bases, leaving 17 bases between the germline ends.

This clone appeared a few times. The V call is TRBV15, the J call TRBJ1-2; D is unclear. Trimming cost V 0 bases and J 1 base, with 6 bases left between them. Germline V lookup: CDR1 LNHNV, CDR2 YYDKDF (reference sequence). The CDR3 spans 14 residues. The CDR3 DNA follows: TGTGCCACCAGCAGAGATATCGGTAACTATGGCTACACCTTC. This sequence encodes CATSRDIGNYGYTF.

The chain carries TRBV4-1 and TRBJ1-5, with unresolved D. The CDR3 length is 15 residues. Trimming removed 1 base at V and 0 bases at J, with 7 bases between. CDR1 and CDR2 (germline): MGHRA, YSYEKL. DNA for the CDR3: TGCGCCAGCAGCCAAGTCTACCGTAGCAATCAGCCCCAGCATTTT. Translated: CASSQVYRSNQPQHF.

The genes are TRBV2 and TRBJ1-1; TRBD1 aligns across 7 bases. In germline, CDR1 is SNHLY, CDR2 FYNNEI. CDR3 length: 14 amino acids. V gave up 6 bases and J gave up 4 bases; unmatched junction bases: 8. The CDR3 spells CASSTDRVGTEAFF. For the CDR3, the DNA is TGTGCCAGCAGCACCGACAGGGTAGGCACTGAAGCTTTCTTT.

There are a few counts of this clone. Here the CDR3 reads CASSSYTGGGGELFF. Written as DNA, the CDR3 is TGTGCCAGCAGTTCCTACACAGGGGGAGGCGGGGAGCTGTTTTTT. The rearrangement joins TRBV6-5 to TRBJ2-2; TRBD1 aligns across 8 bases. J gave up 7 bases and V 4 bases, and 8 bases lay outside the gene matches. Germline CDR1 and CDR2: MNHEY and SVGAGI. The CDR3 is 15 residues long.

The genes are TRBV7-3 and TRBJ2-7; a weak D match, TRBD2 (6 bases). Trimming removed 6 bases from V and 3 bases from J, with 12 bases in between. Germline V lookup: CDR1 SGHTA, CDR2 FQGTGA. This CDR3 comprises 13 residues. The CDR3 spells CASSRDSNYEQYF. The CDR3 nucleotides read TGTGCCAGCAGTCGGGACTCTAACTACGAGCAGTACTTC.